This T cell receptor beta chain was retrieved from a study of shared clonotypes between healthy human individuals. Overall study: Each donor had three CD4 naive, three CD4 memory, two CD8 naive and one CD8 memory plate. Broader study findings: A handful of donors shared approximately 5% of their naive CD4 clonotypes.

CD45RO-negative cells were positively selected for CCR7, leaving out terminally differentiated effector memory CD45RA+ cells. This clone occurred once. Its antigen remains unidentified. Source study methods: Owing to the provision of junction-only sequences devoid of quality scores by immunoSEQ, filtering differed. Repertoires were generated with immunoSEQ multiplex PCR, while TCRdb's copy carries only in-frame clones and drops some. V and J calls and clone size are as listed in that table; D and trimming were resolved from the DNA. The data contain millions of clones, around 93% of them singletons. Germline values: CDR1 LGHNA, CDR2 YSLEER. The CDR3 length is 16 residues. The germline V and J ends were trimmed by 1 base and 3 bases, with 12 bases remaining between them.

The receptor's source is a man younger than 35 in good health. Some clones in this sample may be carry-over from other donors' samples. The chain has TRBV4-3 and TRBJ2-2; D uncertain. Sequences were obtained from naive CD8+ T cells from PBMCs. CDR3 nucleotides: TGCGCCAGCAGCCAAGGATTAGGGATGGACACCGGGGAGCTGTTTTTT. Its protein is CASSQGLGMDTGELFF.